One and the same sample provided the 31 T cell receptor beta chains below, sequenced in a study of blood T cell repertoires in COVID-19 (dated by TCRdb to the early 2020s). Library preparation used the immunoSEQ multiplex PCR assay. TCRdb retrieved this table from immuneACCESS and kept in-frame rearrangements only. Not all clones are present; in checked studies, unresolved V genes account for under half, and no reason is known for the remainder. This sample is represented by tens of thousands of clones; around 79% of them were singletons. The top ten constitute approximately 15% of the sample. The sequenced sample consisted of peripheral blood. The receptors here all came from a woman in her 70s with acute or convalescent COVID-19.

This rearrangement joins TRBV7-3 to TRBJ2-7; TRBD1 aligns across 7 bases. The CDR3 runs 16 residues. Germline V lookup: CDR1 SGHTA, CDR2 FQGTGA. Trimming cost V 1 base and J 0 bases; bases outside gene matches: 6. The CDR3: CASSLNAGGGSYEQYF. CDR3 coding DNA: TGTGCCAGCAGCTTAAATGCAGGGGGTGGCTCCTACGAGCAGTACTTC. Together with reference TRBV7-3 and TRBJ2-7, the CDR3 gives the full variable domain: GAGVSQTPSNKVTEKGKYVELRCDPISGHTALYWYRQSLGQGPEFLIYFQGTGAADDSGLPNDRFFAVRPEGSVSTLKIQRTERGDSAVYLCASSLNAGGGSYEQYFGPGTRLTVT.

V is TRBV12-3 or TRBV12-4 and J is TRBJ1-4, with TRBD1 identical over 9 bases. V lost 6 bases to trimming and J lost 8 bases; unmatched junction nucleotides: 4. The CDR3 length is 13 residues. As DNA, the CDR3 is TGTGCCAGCAGGGGACAGGGACGAGAAAAACTGTTTTTT. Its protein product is CASRGQGREKLFF.

The CDR3 DNA sequence: TGCGCCAGCAGCTTGGCGGGGGACAGGGGTAGAGGGAACATTCAGTACTTC. As protein: CASSLAGDRGRGNIQYF. The rearrangement joins TRBV5-1 to TRBJ2-4; 10 bases are shared with TRBD1. The CDR3 spans 17 residues. CDR1 SGHRS and CDR2 YFSETQ come from the germline V gene. Losses at the gene ends were 0 bases for V and 7 bases for J; bases not matched to a gene: 10.

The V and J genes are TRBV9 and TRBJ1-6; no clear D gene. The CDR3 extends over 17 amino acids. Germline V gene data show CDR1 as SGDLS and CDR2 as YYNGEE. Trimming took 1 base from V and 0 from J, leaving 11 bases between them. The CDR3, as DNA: TGTGCCAGCAGCGTATATTACCTTAGCTCCTATAATTCACCCCTCCACTTT. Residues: CASSVYYLSSYNSPLHF.

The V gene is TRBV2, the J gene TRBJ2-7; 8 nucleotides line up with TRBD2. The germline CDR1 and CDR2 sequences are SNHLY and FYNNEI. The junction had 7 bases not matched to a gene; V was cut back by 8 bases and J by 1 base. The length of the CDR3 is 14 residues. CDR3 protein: CASRTSSLSYEQYV. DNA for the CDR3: TGTGCCAGCCGGACTAGCTCCTTATCCTACGAGCAGTACGTC.

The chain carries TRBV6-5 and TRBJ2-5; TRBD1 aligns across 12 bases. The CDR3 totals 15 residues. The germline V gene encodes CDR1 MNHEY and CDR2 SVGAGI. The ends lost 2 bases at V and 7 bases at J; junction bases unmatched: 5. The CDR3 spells CASSYRGQGAGTQYF. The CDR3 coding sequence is TGTGCCAGCAGTTACAGGGGACAGGGGGCCGGGACCCAGTACTTC.

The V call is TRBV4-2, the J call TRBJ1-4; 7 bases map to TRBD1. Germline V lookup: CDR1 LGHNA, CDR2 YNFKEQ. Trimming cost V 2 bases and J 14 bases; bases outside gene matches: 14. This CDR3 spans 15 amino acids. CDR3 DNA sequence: TGTGCCAGCAGCCAAAGACAGGGAATATCTGGAACGCTGTTTTTT. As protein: CASSQRQGISGTLFF.

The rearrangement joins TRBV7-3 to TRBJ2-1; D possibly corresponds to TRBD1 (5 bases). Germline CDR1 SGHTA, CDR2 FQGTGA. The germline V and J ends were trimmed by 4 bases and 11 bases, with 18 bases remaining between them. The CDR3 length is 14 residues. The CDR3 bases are TGTGCCAGCAGCTCCCAACTGACAGAAAGGAAGCAGTTCTTC. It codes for CASSSQLTERKQFF.

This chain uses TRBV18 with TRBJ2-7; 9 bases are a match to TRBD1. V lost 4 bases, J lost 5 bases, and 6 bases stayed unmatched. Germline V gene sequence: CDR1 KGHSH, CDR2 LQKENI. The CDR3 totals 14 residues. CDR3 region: CASSQGTGRDEQYV. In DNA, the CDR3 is TGTGCCAGCTCACAGGGGACAGGGAGGGACGAGCAGTACGTC.

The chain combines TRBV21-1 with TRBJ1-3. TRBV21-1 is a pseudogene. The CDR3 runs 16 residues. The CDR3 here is CASSKEAYGSGNTIYF. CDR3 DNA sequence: TGTGCCAGCAGCAAAGAGGCATACGGGTCTGGAAACACCATATATTTT.

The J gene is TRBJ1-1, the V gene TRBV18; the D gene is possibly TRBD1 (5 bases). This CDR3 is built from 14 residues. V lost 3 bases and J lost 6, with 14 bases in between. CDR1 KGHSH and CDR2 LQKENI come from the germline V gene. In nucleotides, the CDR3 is TGTGCCAGCTCACCGCAGGGAGGAGGCGCTGAAGCTTTCTTT. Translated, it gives CASSPQGGGAEAFF.

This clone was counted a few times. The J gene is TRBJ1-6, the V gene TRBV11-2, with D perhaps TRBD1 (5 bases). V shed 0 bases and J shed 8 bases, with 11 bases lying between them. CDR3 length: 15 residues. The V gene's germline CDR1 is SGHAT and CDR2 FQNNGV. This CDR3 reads CASSLEAGGYSPLHF. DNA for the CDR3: TGTGCCAGCAGCTTAGAAGCGGGGGGATATTCACCCCTCCACTTT.

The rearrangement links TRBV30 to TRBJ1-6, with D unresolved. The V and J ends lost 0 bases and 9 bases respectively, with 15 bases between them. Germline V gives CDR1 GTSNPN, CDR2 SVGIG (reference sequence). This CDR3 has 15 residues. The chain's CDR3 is CAWSVLLSGGSPLHF. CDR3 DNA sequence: TGTGCCTGGAGTGTCCTTCTGAGTGGAGGTTCACCCCTCCACTTT.

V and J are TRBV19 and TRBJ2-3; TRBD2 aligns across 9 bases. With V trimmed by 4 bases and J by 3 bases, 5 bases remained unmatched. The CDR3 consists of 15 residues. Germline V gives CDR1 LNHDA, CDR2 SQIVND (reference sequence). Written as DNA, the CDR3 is TGTGCCAGTAGTAGCGGGGGGGCCGGGACAGATACGCAGTATTTT. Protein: CASSSGGAGTDTQYF. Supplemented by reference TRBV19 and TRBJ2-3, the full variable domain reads DGGITQSPKYLFRKEGQNVTLSCEQNLNHDAMYWYRQDPGQGLRLIYYSQIVNDFQKGDIAEGYSVSREKKESFPLTVTSAQKNPTAFYLCASSSGGAGTDTQYFGPGTRLTVL.

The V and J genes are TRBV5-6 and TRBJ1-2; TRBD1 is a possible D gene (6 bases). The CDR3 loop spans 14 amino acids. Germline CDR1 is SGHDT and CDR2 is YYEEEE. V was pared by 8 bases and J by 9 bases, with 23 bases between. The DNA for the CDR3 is TGTGCCAGTTCTGGGTTAGGGCTGGGACATAGCTACACCTTC. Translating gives CASSGLGLGHSYTF.

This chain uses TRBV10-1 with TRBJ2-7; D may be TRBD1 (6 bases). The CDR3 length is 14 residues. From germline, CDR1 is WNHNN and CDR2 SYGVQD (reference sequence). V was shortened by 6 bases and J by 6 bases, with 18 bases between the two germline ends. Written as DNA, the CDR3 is TGCGCCAGCAGCCCCACGACAGGTCCTCGCGAGCAGTACTTC. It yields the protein CASSPTTGPREQYF.

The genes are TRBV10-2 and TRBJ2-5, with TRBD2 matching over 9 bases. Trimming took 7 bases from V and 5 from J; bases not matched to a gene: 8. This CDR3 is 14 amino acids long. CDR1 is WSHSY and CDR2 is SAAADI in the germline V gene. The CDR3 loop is CASKKAGGPETQYF. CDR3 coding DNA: TGCGCCAGCAAAAAAGCGGGGGGCCCCGAGACCCAGTACTTC.

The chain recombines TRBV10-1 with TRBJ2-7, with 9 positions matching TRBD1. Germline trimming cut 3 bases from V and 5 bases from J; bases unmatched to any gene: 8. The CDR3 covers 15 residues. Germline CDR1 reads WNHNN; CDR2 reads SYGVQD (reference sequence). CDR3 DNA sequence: TGCGCCAGCAGTGACACCGGGACAGGGTCCAACGAGCAGTACTTC. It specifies CASSDTGTGSNEQYF.

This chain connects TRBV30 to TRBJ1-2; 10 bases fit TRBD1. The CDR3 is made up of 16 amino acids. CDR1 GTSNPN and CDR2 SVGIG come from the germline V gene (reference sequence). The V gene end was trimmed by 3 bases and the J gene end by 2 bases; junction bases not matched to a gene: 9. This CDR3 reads CAWRPFSGQGNYGYTF. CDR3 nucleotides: TGTGCCTGGAGACCCTTCTCGGGACAGGGGAACTATGGCTACACCTTC.

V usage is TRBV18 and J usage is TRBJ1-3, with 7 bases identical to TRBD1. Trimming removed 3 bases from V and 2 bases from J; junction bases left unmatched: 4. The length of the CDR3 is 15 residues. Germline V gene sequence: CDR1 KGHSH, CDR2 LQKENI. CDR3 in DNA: TGTGCCAGCTCACCTCCCGACAGGGCTGGAAACACCATATATTTT. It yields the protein CASSPPDRAGNTIYF. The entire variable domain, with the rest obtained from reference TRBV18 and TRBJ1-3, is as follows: NAGVMQNPRHLVRRRGQEARLRCSPMKGHSHVYWYRQLPEEGLKFMVYLQKENIIDESGMPKERFSAEFPKEGPSILRIQQVVRGDSAAYFCASSPPDRAGNTIYFGEGSWLTVV.

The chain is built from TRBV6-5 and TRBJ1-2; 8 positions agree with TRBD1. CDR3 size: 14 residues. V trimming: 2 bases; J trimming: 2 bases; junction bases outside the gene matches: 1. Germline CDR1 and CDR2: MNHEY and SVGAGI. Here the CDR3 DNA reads TGTGCCAGCAGTTACCAGGGGGCAAACTATGGCTACACCTTC. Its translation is CASSYQGANYGYTF.

The CDR3, as DNA: TGTGCCAGCAACCCCGCCGGGACAGGGGGCTCTGGCTACACCTTC. Translating gives CASNPAGTGGSGYTF. This chain connects TRBV27 to TRBJ1-2; 12 bases line up with TRBD1. Losses at the gene ends were 7 bases for V and 7 bases for J; bases not matched to a gene: 10. Germline CDR1 MNHEY, CDR2 SMNVEV (reference sequence). The CDR3 is 15 amino acids.

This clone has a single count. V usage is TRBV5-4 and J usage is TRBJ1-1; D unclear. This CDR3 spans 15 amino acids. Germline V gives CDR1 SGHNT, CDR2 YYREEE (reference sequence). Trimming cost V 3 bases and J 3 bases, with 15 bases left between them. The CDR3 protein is CASSSPGRWDTEAFF. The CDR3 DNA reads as TGTGCCAGCAGCTCCCCAGGAAGATGGGACACTGAAGCTTTCTTT.

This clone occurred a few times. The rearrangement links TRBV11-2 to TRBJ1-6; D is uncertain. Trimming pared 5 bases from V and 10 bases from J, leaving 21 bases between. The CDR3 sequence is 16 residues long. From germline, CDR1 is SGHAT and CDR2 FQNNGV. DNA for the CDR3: TGTGCCAGCAGCCCCGAGACGAGGGTAGTTCGGTCACCCCTCCACTTT. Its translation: CASSPETRVVRSPLHF.

The CDR3 here is CASSIMGARNQPQHF. The CDR3 region has the DNA TGTGCCAGTAGTATAATGGGGGCAAGGAATCAGCCCCAGCATTTT. The rearrangement joins TRBV19 to TRBJ1-5; weak D call: TRBD1 (6 bases). The V end was cut by 2 bases, the J end by 4 bases, with 12 bases between. The V gene's germline CDR1 is LNHDA and CDR2 SQIVND (reference sequence). The CDR3 loop spans 15 amino acids.

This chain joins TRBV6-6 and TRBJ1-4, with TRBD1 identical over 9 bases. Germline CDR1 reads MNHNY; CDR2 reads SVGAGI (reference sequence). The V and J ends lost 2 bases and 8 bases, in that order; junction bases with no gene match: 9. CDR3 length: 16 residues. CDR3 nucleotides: TGTGCCAGCAGTTACGCGCTGGGACAGGGTCGAGAAAAACTGTTTTTT. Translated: CASSYALGQGREKLFF.

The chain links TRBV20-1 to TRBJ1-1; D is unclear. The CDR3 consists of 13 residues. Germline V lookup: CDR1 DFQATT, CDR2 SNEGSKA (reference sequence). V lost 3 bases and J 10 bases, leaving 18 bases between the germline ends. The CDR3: CSASNESPLRAFF. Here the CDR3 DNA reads TGCAGTGCTAGTAACGAGAGCCCCCTGAGAGCTTTCTTT.

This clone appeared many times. The CDR3 nucleotides are TGTGCCAGCAGCTGGCAGGGAGGCGATGGCGGCAATGAGCAGTTCTTC. This translates into CASSWQGGDGGNEQFF. The chain uses TRBV11-3 and TRBJ2-1; perhaps TRBD2 as D (6 bases). The CDR3 runs 16 residues. Germline lookup yields CDR1 SGHNT and CDR2 YENEEA. Between the trimmed V and J ends, which lost 4 bases and 6 bases, there was a span of 19 bases.

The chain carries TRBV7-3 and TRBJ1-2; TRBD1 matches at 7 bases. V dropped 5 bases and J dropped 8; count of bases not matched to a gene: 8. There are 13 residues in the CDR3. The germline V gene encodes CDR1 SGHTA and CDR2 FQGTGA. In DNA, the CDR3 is TGTGCCAGCAGCCCCGACAGGGTCGGAGGCTACACCTTC. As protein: CASSPDRVGGYTF.

CDR3 nucleotide sequence: TGTGCCAGCAGCCCCGGGGGGCGGGGGGACCGCAATGAGCAGTTCTTC. Translating gives CASSPGGRGDRNEQFF. This chain connects TRBV7-3 to TRBJ2-1; 8 bases are shared with TRBD2. The CDR3 is 16 residues long. CDR1 and CDR2 (germline): SGHTA, FQGTGA. With V trimmed by 5 bases and J by 6 bases, 12 bases remained unmatched.

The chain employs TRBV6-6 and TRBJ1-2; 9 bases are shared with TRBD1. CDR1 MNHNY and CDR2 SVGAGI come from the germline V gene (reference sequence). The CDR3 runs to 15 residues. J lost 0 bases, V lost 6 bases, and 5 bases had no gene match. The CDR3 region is CASRPGTGTNYGYTF. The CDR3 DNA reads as TGTGCCAGCAGACCCGGGACAGGGACTAACTATGGCTACACCTTC.